In this sample, the clone carrying this T cell receptor beta chain turned up a few times. This record comes from a study of early T cells in non-severe SARS-CoV-2 infection. Germline trimming cut 7 bases from V and 6 bases from J; bases unmatched to any gene: 10. The CDR3 consists of 14 residues. CDR1 SQVTM and CDR2 ANQGSEA come from the germline V gene. Using its own MiXCR run on the 5' RACE reads, TCRdb lists one record per CDR3 protein. This sample yields tens of thousands of distinct CDR3 sequences, of which roughly 12% are seen a single time; about 5% belongs to the top ten. The genes are TRBV29-1 and TRBJ2-3, with TRBD1 identical over 10 bases. Sequencing was carried out using whole blood. This TCR derives from an adult who was a healthcare worker with PCR-confirmed SARS-CoV-2 infection or an uninfected control (not recorded which). The CDR3 sequence is CSALPRTGGDTQYF. As DNA, the CDR3 is TGCAGCGCCCTGCCCAGGACAGGGGGGGATACGCAGTATTTT.